The subject of this entry is one T cell receptor (beta chain). TCRdb analysed the RT-PCR reads with MiXCR anew, one entry per CDR3 protein. Here the sample spans some 92,000 distinct CDR3 sequences, roughly 50% being singletons. The entry originates in a study of patients and donors after allogeneic stem cell transplantation. The source material was blood, either unsorted or a sorted T cell fraction (not recorded which). The sequence was collected from a human donor who was either an allogeneic HSCT recipient or a stem cell or donor lymphocyte infusion donor (not recorded which). It is not recorded whose cells these are; they may come from a transplant donor.

CDR3 region: CASIPDRYSNQPQHF. The CDR3 DNA follows: TGTGCCAGCATCCCGGACCGGTATAGCAATCAGCCCCAGCATTTT. The V gene is TRBV28, the J gene TRBJ1-5; no clear D gene. The CDR3 has 15 amino acids. Germline V CDR1 and CDR2: MDHEN, SYDVKM. V was shortened by 7 bases and J by 0 bases, with 13 bases between the two germline ends. Using reference TRBV28 and TRBJ1-5 for the parts outside the CDR3, the full variable domain is DVKVTQSSRYLVKRTGEKVFLECVQDMDHENMFWYRQDPGLGLRLIYFSYDVKMKEKGDIPEGYSVSREKKERFSLILESASTNQTSMYLCASIPDRYSNQPQHFGDGTRLSIL.